This note documents a single T cell receptor (beta chain) sequence. The data were taken from a study of blood T cell repertoires in COVID-19. Looking at the study overall: Spain, Italy and the United States supplied samples that represented acute and convalescent COVID-19. PBMCs, B-cell-depleted T cells, or T cells were the source of the cDNA or gDNA that made up the material.

As handled by the study authors: Amplification of reference gene primers provided the estimated nucleated cell counts. The data were produced by immunoSEQ multiplex PCR, yet TCRdb's version contains in-frame clones alone and is incomplete. Clone size and V and J calls were adopted from that table, with D and trimming inferred from the DNA. The table has 250,000 or so clones, 80% to 90% seen once. V shed 4 bases, J shed 2 bases, and the junction held 4 bases outside the gene matches. This CDR3 is 14 amino acids long. Germline assignment: CDR1 MDHEN and CDR2 SYDVKM. The sample was peripheral blood. The rearrangement links TRBV28 to TRBJ1-2, with TRBD1 matching over 7 bases. The receptor was isolated from a man between 60 and 75 years old with acute or convalescent COVID-19. CDR3 sequence: CASSSSTGNYGYTF. The DNA for the CDR3 is TGTGCCAGCAGTTCCTCGACAGGGAACTATGGCTACACCTTC.